Sequencing of this T cell receptor (beta chain) was carried out in a study of blood T cell repertoires in COVID-19. Background on the study: PBMCs, B-cell-depleted T cells, or T cells were the source of the cDNA or gDNA that made up the material.

Per the authors' pipeline: Amplifying reference gene primers gave estimates of nucleated cell counts. Some clones are missing from TCRdb's copy, which holds only in-frame ones; the method was immunoSEQ multiplex PCR. The V and J calls and the clone size are those of that table, but D and trimming were determined from the DNA. The sample lists roughly 250,000 clones, roughly 93% seen once, with 2.3% in the top ten. The study recruited people aged roughly 18 to 100 years across 20 to 30 US areas. The source material was PBMCs or T cells enriched from blood (not recorded which). This receptor was taken from a woman between 40 and 55 years old with acute COVID-19.

CDR3 coding DNA: TGCGCCAGCAGCCAAGCCACAGGGAATTCACCCCTCCACTTT. Protein: CASSQATGNSPLHF. J is TRBJ1-6 and V is TRBV4-1; tentatively, D is TRBD1 (6 bases). The length of the CDR3 is 14 residues. The V end was cut by 1 base, the J end by 7 bases, with 8 bases between. From germline, CDR1 is MGHRA and CDR2 YSYEKL.